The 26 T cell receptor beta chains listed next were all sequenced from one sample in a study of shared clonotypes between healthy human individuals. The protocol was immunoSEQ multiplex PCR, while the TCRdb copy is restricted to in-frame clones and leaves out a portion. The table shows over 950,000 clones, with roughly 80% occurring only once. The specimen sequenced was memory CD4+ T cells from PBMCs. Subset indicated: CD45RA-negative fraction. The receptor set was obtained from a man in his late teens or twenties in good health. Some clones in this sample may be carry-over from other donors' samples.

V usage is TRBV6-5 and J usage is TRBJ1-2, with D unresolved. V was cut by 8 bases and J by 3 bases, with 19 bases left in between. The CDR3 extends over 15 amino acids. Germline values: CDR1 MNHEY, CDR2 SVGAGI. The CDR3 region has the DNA TGTGCCAGCTCAAAGGCGGGTTTTGGGGACTATGGCTACACCTTC. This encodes CASSKAGFGDYGYTF.

The CDR3 DNA sequence: TGTGCCAGCAAAGGGGGGTCCTACAATGAGCAGTTCTTC. It is translated as CASKGGSYNEQFF. This sequence joins TRBV2 and TRBJ2-1, with D possibly called TRBD1 or TRBD2 (6 bases each). CDR3 length: 13 residues. Germline CDR1 reads SNHLY; CDR2 reads FYNNEI. Trimming took off 7 bases at V and 1 base at J, with 8 bases between the two ends. The variable domain in full, with the rest retrieved from reference TRBV2 and TRBJ2-1, is EPEVTQTPSHQVTQMGQEVILRCVPISNHLYFYWYRQILGQKVEFLVSFYNNEISEKSEIFDDQFSVERPDGSNFTLKIRSTKLEDSAMYFCASKGGSYNEQFFGPGTRLTVL.

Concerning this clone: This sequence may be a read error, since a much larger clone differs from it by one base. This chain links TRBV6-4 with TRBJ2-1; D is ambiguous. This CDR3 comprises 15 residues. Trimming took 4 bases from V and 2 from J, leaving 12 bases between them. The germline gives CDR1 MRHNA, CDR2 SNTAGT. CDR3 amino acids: CASSVEPEAYNEQFF. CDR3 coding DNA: TGTGCCAGCAGTGTTGAACCAGAGGCCTACAATGAGCAGTTCTTC.

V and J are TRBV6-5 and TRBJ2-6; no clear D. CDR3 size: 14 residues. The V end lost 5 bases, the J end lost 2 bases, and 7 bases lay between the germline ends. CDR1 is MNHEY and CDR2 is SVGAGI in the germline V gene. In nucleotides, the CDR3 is TGTGCCAGCAGTCAGTTACCTGGGGCCAACGTCCTGACTTTC. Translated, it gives CASSQLPGANVLTF.

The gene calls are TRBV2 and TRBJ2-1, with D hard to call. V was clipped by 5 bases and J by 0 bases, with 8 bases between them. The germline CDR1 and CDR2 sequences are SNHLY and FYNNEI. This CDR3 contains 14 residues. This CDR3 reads CASSLESSYNEQFF. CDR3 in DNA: TGTGCCAGCAGTTTAGAGAGCTCCTACAATGAGCAGTTCTTC.

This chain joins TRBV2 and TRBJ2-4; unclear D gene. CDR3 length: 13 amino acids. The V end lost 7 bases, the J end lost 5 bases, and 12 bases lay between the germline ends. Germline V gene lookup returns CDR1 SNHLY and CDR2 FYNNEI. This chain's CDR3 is CASTSSLQNIQYF. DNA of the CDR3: TGTGCCAGCACATCAAGCCTACAAAACATTCAGTACTTC.

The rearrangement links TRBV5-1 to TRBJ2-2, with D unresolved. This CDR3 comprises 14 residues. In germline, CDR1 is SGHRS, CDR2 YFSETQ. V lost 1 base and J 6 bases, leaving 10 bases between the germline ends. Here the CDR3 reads CASSLWSMAGELFF. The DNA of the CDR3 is TGCGCCAGCAGCTTGTGGTCGATGGCCGGGGAGCTGTTTTTT. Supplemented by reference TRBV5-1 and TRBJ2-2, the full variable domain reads KAGVTQTPRYLIKTRGQQVTLSCSPISGHRSVSWYQQTPGQGLQFLFEYFSETQRNKGNFPGRFSGRQFSNSRSEMNVSTLELGDSALYLCASSLWSMAGELFFGEGSRLTVL.

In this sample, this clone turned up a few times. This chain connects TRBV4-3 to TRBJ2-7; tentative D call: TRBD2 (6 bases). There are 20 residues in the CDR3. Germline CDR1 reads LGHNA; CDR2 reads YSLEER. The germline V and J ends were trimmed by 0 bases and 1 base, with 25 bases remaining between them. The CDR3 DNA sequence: TGCGCCAGCAGCCAAGATCGTCCCATGTTGGGAGGACTTCCGTCCTACGAGCAGTACTTC. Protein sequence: CASSQDRPMLGGLPSYEQYF.

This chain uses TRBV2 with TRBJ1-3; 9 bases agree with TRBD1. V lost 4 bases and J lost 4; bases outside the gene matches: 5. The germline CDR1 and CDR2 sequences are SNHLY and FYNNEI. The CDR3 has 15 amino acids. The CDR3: CASSGQGEIGNTIYF. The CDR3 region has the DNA TGTGCCAGCAGTGGACAGGGGGAAATAGGAAACACCATATATTTT.

The CDR3 is CASSLGGTRNQPQHF. The CDR3 coding sequence is TGTGCCAGCAGTTTGGGCGGGACACGAAATCAGCCCCAGCATTTT. This chain connects TRBV28 to TRBJ1-5, with D perhaps matching TRBD1 (6 bases). Trimming removed 3 bases from V and 4 bases from J, with 13 bases in between. Germline CDR1 MDHEN, CDR2 SYDVKM. The CDR3 sequence is 15 residues long.

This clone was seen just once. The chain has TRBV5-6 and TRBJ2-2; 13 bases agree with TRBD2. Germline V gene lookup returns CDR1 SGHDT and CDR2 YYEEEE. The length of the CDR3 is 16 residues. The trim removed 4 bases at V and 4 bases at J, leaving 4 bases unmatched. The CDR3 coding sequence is TGTGCCAGCAGCACCCGGACTAGCGGGGGCACCGGGGAGCTGTTTTTT. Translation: CASSTRTSGGTGELFF.

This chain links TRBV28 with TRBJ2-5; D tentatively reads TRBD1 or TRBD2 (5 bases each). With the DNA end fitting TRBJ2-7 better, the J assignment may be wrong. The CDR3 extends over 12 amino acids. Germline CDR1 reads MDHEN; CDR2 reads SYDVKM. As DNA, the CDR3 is TGTGCCGCCCGGGACCGAACCTACGAGCAGTACTTC. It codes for CAARDRTYEQYF.

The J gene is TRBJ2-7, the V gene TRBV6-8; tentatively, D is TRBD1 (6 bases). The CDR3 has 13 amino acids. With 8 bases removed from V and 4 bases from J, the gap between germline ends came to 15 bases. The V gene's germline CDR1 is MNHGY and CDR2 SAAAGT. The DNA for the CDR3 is TGTGCCAGCCCTAAACAGGGTATGTACGAGCAGTACTTC. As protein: CASPKQGMYEQYF.

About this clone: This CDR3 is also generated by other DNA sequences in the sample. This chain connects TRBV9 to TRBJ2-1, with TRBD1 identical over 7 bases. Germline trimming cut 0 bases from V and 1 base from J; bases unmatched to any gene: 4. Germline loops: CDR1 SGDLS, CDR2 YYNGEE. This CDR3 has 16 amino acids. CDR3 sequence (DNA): TGTGCCAGCAGCGTAGGAGGGGGCCAATCCTACAATGAGCAGTTCTTC. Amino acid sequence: CASSVGGGQSYNEQFF.

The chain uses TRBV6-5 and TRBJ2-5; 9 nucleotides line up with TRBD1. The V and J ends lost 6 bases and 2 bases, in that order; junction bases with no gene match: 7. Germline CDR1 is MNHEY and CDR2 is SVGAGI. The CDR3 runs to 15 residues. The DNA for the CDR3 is TGTGCCAGCAGGAGCGGACAGGGGATGCAAGAGACCCAGTACTTC. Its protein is CASRSGQGMQETQYF.

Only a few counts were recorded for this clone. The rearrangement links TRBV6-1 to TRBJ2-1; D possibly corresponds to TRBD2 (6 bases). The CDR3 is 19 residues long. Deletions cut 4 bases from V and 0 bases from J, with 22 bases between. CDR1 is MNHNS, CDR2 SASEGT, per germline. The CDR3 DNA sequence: TGTGCCAGCAGTGGACCGGGACGCCATCTCGGGAGCTCCTACAATGAGCAGTTCTTC. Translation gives CASSGPGRHLGSSYNEQFF.

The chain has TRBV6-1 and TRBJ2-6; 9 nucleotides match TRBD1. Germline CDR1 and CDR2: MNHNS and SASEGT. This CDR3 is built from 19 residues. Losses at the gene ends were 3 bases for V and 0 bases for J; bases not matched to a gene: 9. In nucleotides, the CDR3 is TGTGCCAGCAGTGACACAGGGGGCTTAGGGACCTCTGGGGCCAACGTCCTGACTTTC. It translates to CASSDTGGLGTSGANVLTF.

CDR3 nucleotides: TGTGCCAGCCTCCCCGGGGCCGGGGAGACCCAGTACTTC. Its protein product is CASLPGAGETQYF. V is TRBV28 and J is TRBJ2-5; D tentatively reads TRBD1 or TRBD2 (5 bases each). The V and J ends lost 8 bases and 5 bases respectively, with 15 bases between them. The germline V gene encodes CDR1 MDHEN and CDR2 SYDVKM. This CDR3 has 13 amino acids.

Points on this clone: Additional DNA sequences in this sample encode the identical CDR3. As DNA, the CDR3 is TGTGCCAGCAGCTTGGGGGGGGCGAGCTCCTACGAGCAGTACTTC. Protein sequence: CASSLGGASSYEQYF. The chain carries TRBV5-4 and TRBJ2-7; D tentatively reads TRBD1 or TRBD2 (6 bases each). This CDR3 has 15 amino acids. Trimming removed 0 bases at V and 0 bases at J, with 10 bases between. Germline V gives CDR1 SGHNT, CDR2 YYREEE (reference sequence).

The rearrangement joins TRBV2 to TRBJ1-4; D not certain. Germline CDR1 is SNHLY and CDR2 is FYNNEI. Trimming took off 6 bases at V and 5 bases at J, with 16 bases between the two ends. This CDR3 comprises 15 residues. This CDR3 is CASRTLLGRNEKLFF. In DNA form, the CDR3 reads TGTGCCAGCAGGACTTTACTTGGGCGGAATGAAAAACTGTTTTTT.

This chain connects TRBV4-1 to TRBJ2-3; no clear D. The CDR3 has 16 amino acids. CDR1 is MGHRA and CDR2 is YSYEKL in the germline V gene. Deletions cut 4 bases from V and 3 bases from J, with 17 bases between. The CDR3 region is CASSLSTPAATDTQYF. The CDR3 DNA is TGCGCCAGCAGCCTCAGTACTCCTGCAGCGACAGATACGCAGTATTTT.

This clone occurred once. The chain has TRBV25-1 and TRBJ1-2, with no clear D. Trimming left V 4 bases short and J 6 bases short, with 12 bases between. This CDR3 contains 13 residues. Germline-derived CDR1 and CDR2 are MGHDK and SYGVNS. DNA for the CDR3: TGTGCCAGCAGTGGTCAGTGGGGAGATGGCTACACCTTC. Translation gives CASSGQWGDGYTF.

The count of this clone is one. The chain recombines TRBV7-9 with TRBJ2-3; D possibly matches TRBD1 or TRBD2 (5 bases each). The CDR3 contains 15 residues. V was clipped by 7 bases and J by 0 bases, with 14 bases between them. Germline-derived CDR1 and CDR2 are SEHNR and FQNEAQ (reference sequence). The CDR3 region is CASTGRASSTDTQYF. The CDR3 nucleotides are TGTGCCAGCACGGGGCGGGCGTCTAGCACAGATACGCAGTATTTT. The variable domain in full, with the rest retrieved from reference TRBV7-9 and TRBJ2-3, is DTGVSQNPRHKITKRGQNVTFRCDPISEHNRLYWYRQTLGQGPEFLTYFQNEAQLEKSRLLSDRFSAERPKGSFSTLEIQRTEQGDSAMYLCASTGRASSTDTQYFGPGTRLTVL.

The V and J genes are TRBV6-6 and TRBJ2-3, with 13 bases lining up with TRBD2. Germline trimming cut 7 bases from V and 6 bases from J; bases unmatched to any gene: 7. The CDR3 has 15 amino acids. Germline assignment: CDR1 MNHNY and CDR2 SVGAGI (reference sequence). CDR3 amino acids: CASTTRTSGSDTQYF. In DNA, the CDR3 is TGTGCCAGCACCACCCGGACTAGCGGGAGTGATACGCAGTATTTT.

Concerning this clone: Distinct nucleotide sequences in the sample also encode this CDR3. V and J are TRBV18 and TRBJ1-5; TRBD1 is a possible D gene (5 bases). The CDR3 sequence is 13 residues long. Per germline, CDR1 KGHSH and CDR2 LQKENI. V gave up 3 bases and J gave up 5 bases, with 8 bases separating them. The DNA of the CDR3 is TGTGCCAGCTCACCCCAGGGAGATCAGCCCCAGCATTTT. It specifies CASSPQGDQPQHF.

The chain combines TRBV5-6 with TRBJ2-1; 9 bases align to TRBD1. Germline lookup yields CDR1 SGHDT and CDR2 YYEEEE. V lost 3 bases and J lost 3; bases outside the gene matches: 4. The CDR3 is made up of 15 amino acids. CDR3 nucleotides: TGTGCCAGCAGCTCGGGACAGGGAATCTACAATGAGCAGTTCTTC. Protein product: CASSSGQGIYNEQFF.